This entry concerns a single T cell receptor beta chain. Enrollment shut out patients with autoimmune disease history or systemic immunosuppression. This sample was taken from a study of OX40 agonist ivuxolimab in advanced cancers. The germline V gene encodes CDR1 SNHLY and CDR2 FYNNEI. The CDR3 has 14 residues. Losses at the gene ends were 4 bases for V and 7 bases for J; bases not matched to a gene: 6. The assay was immunoSEQ multiplex PCR, and TCRdb's table has in-frame clones only and misses some. Of about 78,000 clones in the sample, under 90% were seen once. This clonotype was obtained from an adult with an advanced solid tumor such as melanoma, head and neck, liver or kidney cancer. The V and J genes are TRBV2 and TRBJ1-3; 8 bases line up with TRBD1. This material consisted of CD4+ or CD8+ T cells sorted from blood, taken in a trial of the OX40 agonist ivuxolimab. The CDR3 here is CASSGTGTMNTIYF. The CDR3 DNA reads as TGTGCCAGCAGTGGGACAGGGACAATGAACACCATATATTTT.